This T cell receptor beta chain was captured by sequencing in a study of control samples from healthy donors and cancer patients. Germline assignment: CDR1 LNHDA and CDR2 SQIVND (reference sequence). V lost 10 bases and J 7 bases, leaving 11 bases between the germline ends. This CDR3 is built from 11 residues. This clone was seen more than once but under ten times. Some clones are missing from TCRdb's copy, which holds only in-frame ones; the method was immunoSEQ multiplex PCR. The sample holds more than 150,000 clones; roughly 92% are singletons and the top ten take about 0.64%. The V and J genes are TRBV19 and TRBJ2-1; possibly TRBD1 for D (6 bases). The receptor's source is a woman in her 30s in good health. Sequencing was done on a sample of blood. CDR3 region: CATGDTNEQFF. For the CDR3, the DNA is TGTGCCACCGGGGACACGAATGAGCAGTTCTTC. Based on the CDR3 plus reference TRBV19 and TRBJ2-1, the full variable domain is DGGITQSPKYLFRKEGQNVTLSCEQNLNHDAMYWYRQDPGQGLRLIYYSQIVNDFQKGDIAEGYSVSREKKESFPLTVTSAQKNPTAFYLCATGDTNEQFFGPGTRLTVL.